The clone carrying this T cell receptor beta chain was counted at least ten times. Its antigen remains unidentified. The data belong to a study of T cells after yellow fever vaccination. Study-wide points: Secondary responses were weaker yet peaked faster, day 5 versus 15.

TCRdb reanalysed the 5' RACE reads using MiXCR and keeps one entry per CDR3 protein. This table has about 210,000 distinct CDR3 sequences, approximately 6.7% appearing once. Germline assignment: CDR1 DFQATT and CDR2 SNEGSKA (reference sequence). Trimming cost V 6 bases and J 4 bases, with 10 bases left between them. The CDR3 length is 11 residues. The TCR sequence derives from a man aged 30 to 45 who received the YFV17D yellow fever vaccine. The V and J genes are TRBV20-1 and TRBJ2-7; TRBD2 is a possible D gene (6 bases). The sequences come from CD4+ T cells sorted from PBMCs, collected on the day of the yellow fever booster vaccination. Here the CDR3 reads CSAVEGYEQYF. CDR3 coding DNA: TGCAGTGCCGTGGAGGGTTACGAGCAGTACTTC.